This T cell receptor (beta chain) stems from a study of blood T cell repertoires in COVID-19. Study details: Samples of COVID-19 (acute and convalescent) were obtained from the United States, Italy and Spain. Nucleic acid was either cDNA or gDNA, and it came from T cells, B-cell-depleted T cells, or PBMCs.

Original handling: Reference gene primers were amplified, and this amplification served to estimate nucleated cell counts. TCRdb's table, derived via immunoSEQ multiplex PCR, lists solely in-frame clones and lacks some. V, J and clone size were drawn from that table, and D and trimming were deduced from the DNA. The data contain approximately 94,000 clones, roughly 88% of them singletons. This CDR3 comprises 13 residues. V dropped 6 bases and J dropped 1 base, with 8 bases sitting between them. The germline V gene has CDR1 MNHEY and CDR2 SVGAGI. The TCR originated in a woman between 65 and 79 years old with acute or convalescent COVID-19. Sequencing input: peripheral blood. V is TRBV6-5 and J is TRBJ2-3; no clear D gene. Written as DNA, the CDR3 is TGTGCCAGCAGGGCAGGCGGCACAGATACGCAGTATTTT. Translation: CASRAGGTDTQYF.